These 4 T cell receptor beta chains were all obtained from the same sample, sequenced in a study of cytomegalovirus exposure and HLA in healthy donors. In the PCR, 60 Vbeta and 13 Jbeta primers were used. Sequenced by immunoSEQ multiplex PCR; TCRdb stores in-frame clones only, minus some. The sample has more than 90,000 clones; roughly 71% are singletons. The sample was PBMCs. The origin of the receptors is a man over 45 in good health and CMV-seronegative.

This clone came up a few times. The rearrangement links TRBV30 to TRBJ1-4, with 7 bases aligning to TRBD1. Germline trimming cut 4 bases from V and 1 base from J; bases unmatched to any gene: 9. Germline CDR1 reads GTSNPN; CDR2 reads SVGIG (reference sequence). This CDR3 has 16 residues. The CDR3 DNA sequence: TGTGCCTGGATCCCTATTACAGGGGTAACTAATGAAAAACTGTTTTTT. Protein: CAWIPITGVTNEKLFF. The entire variable domain, with the rest obtained from reference TRBV30 and TRBJ1-4, is as follows: SQTIHQWPATLVQPVGSPLSLECTVEGTSNPNLYWYRQAAGRGLQLLFYSVGIGQISSEVPQNLSASRPQDRQFILSSKKLLLSDSGFYLCAWIPITGVTNEKLFFGSGTQLSVL.

This clone was counted a few times. This chain connects TRBV6-5 to TRBJ2-7; 9 nucleotides line up with TRBD2. Germline V lookup: CDR1 MNHEY, CDR2 SVGAGI. With 5 bases clipped from V and 5 bases from J, the junction kept 10 bases outside the gene matches. The CDR3 extends over 15 amino acids. Written as DNA, the CDR3 is TGTGCCAGCAGTCTCAGGGGTAGCGGGGGAAACGAGCAGTACTTC. This encodes CASSLRGSGGNEQYF.

The chain has TRBV7-9 and TRBJ2-7, with 7 bases matching TRBD1. Looked up from germline, CDR1 is SEHNR and CDR2 is FQNEAQ (reference sequence). The CDR3 is made up of 15 amino acids. J gave up 6 bases and V 2 bases, and 10 bases lay outside the gene matches. The CDR3 sequence: CASSLWDRGSAEQYF. CDR3 in DNA: TGTGCCAGCAGCTTATGGGACAGAGGGTCCGCCGAGCAGTACTTC. Combining the CDR3 with reference TRBV7-9 and TRBJ2-7 gives the whole variable domain DTGVSQNPRHKITKRGQNVTFRCDPISEHNRLYWYRQTLGQGPEFLTYFQNEAQLEKSRLLSDRFSAERPKGSFSTLEIQRTEQGDSAMYLCASSLWDRGSAEQYFGPGTRLTVT.

The rearrangement links TRBV6-6 to TRBJ2-7; tentative D call: TRBD1 (6 bases). The CDR3 spans 13 residues. Trimming shortened V by 7 bases and J by 4 bases, and 14 bases separated the two germline ends. Germline values: CDR1 MNHNY, CDR2 SVGAGI (reference sequence). CDR3 in amino acids: CASMVGGQYEQYF. CDR3 DNA: TGTGCCAGCATGGTAGGGGGTCAATACGAGCAGTACTTC.